The clone carrying this T cell receptor beta chain was seen ten or more times. Trimming removed 6 bases at V and 0 bases at J, with 21 bases between. Germline V gives CDR1 DFQATT, CDR2 SNEGSKA (reference sequence). The CDR3 has 17 amino acids. None of the patients had undergone any treatment ahead of thyroid surgery. This record belongs to a study of metastatic and nonmetastatic thyroid tumors. Looking at the study overall: For malignant and benign thyroid patients, tumor or nodule tissue and blood were the sources whose repertoires were compared.

With MiXCR, TCRdb reprocessed the PCR reads. The table records roughly 70,000 clones, around 18% of them present only once. This clonotype was sampled from a female donor with papillary thyroid cancer or a benign thyroid nodule (not recorded which). Some clones in this sample may be carry-over from other donors' samples. The J gene is TRBJ1-5, the V gene TRBV20-1, with a tentative D call TRBD1 (5 bases). Input material: blood. The CDR3 is CSARSAQGDYSNQPQHF. The DNA for the CDR3 is TGCAGTGCACGATCGGCCCAGGGAGATTATAGCAATCAGCCCCAGCATTTT.